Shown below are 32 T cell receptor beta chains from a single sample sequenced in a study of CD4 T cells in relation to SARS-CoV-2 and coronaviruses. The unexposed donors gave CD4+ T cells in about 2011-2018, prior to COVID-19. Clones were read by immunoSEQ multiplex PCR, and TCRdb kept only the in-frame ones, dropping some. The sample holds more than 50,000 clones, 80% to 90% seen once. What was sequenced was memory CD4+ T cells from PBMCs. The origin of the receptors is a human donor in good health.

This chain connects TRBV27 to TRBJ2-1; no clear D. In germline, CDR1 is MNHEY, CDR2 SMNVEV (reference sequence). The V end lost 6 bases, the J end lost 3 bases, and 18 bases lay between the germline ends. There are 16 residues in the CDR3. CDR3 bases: TGTGCCAGCAGCAGCCCTAAGAGCCCCCGCTACAATGAGCAGTTCTTC. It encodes CASSSPKSPRYNEQFF.

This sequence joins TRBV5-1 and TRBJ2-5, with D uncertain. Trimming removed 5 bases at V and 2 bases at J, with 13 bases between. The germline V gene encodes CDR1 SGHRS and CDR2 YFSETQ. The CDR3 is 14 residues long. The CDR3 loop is CASRPPGLQETQYF. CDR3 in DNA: TGCGCCAGCAGACCACCGGGTCTTCAAGAGACCCAGTACTTC.

DNA for the CDR3: TGTGCCAGCAGTATTAGCGGGAGGGGCTACAATGAGCAGTTCTTC. Its translation is CASSISGRGYNEQFF. The chain employs TRBV28 and TRBJ2-1; TRBD2 agrees at 11 bases. V was clipped by 5 bases and J by 3 bases; unmatched bases: 3. CDR3 length: 15 residues. From germline, CDR1 is MDHEN and CDR2 SYDVKM.

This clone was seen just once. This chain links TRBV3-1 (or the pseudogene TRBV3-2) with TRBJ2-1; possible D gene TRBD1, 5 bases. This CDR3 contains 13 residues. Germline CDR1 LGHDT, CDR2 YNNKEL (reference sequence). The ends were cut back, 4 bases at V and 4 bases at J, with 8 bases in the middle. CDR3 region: CASSLREYNEQFF. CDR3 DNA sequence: TGTGCCAGCAGCCTCAGGGAATACAATGAGCAGTTCTTC.

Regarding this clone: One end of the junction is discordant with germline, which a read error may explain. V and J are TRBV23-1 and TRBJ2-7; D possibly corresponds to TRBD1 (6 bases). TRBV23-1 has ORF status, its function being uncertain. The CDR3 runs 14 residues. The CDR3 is CASSQQGPTLVGNF. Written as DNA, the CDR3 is TGCGCCAGCAGTCAACAGGGGCCGACGCTCGTAGGGAACTTC.

In nucleotides, the CDR3 is TGTGCCAGCAGCGGAGACTATAGCGGGTCTATAAGCTCCTACAATGAGCAGTTCTTC. Translating it yields CASSGDYSGSISSYNEQFF. The rearrangement links TRBV2 to TRBJ2-1; TRBD2 agrees at 7 bases. Germline-derived CDR1 and CDR2 are SNHLY and FYNNEI. This CDR3 spans 19 amino acids. With 6 bases clipped from V and 0 bases from J, the junction kept 17 bases outside the gene matches.

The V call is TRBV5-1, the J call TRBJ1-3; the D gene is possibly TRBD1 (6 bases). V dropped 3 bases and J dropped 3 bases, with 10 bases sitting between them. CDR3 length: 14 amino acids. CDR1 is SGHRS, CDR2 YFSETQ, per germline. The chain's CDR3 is CASSYPDSGNTIYF. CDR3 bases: TGCGCCAGCAGCTACCCGGACAGTGGAAACACCATATATTTT.

CDR3 protein: CASSQEGGRNTGELFF. CDR3 DNA sequence: TGTGCCAGCAGCCAAGAAGGGGGACGTAACACCGGGGAGCTGTTTTTT. The gene calls are TRBV4-2 and TRBJ2-2; possible D gene TRBD1, 6 bases. Germline V gene data show CDR1 as LGHNA and CDR2 as YNFKEQ. V was shortened by 0 bases and J by 2 bases, with 10 bases between the two germline ends. The CDR3 is 16 amino acids.

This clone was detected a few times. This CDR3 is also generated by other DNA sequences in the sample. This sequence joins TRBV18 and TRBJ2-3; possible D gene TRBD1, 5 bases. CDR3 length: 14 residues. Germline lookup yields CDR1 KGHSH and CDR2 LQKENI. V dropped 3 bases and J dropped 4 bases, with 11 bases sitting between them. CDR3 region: CASSPGRAPDTQYF. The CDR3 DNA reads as TGTGCCAGCTCACCGGGCAGGGCGCCAGATACGCAGTATTTT.

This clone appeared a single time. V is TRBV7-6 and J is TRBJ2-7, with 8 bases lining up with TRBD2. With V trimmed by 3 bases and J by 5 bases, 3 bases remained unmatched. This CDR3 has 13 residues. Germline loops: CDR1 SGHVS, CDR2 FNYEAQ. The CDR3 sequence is CASSFGREDEQYF. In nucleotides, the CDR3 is TGTGCCAGCAGCTTTGGGCGGGAGGACGAGCAGTACTTC.

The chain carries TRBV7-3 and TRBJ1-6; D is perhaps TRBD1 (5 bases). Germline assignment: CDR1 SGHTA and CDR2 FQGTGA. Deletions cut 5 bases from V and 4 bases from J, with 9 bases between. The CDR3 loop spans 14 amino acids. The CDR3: CASSVGLYNSPLHF. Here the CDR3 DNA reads TGTGCCAGCAGCGTGGGACTGTATAATTCACCCCTCCACTTT.

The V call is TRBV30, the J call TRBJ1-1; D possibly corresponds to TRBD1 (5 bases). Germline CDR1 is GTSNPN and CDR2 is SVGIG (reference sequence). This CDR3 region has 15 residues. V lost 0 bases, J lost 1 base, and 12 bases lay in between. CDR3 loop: CAWSVLGRPNTEAFF. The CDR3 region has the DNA TGTGCCTGGAGTGTACTGGGACGGCCGAACACTGAAGCTTTCTTT.

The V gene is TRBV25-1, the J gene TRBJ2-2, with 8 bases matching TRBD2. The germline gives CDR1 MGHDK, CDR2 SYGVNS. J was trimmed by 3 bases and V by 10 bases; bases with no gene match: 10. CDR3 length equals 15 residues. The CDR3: CATRGGGPDTGELFF. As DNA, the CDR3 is TGTGCCACCAGGGGCGGGGGGCCGGACACCGGGGAGCTGTTTTTT.

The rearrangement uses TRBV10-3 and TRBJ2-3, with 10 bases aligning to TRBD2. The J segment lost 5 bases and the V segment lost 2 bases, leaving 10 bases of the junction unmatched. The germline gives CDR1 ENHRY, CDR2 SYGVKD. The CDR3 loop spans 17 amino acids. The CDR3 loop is CAISETAASGSLDTQYF. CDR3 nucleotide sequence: TGTGCCATCAGTGAGACGGCAGCTAGCGGGAGTTTAGATACGCAGTATTTT.

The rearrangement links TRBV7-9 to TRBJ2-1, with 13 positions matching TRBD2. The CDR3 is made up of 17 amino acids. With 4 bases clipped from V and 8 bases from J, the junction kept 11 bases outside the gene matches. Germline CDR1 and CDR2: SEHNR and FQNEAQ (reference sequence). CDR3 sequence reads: CASSSMYGTSGTHEQFF. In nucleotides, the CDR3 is TGTGCCAGCAGCTCGATGTACGGGACTAGCGGGACCCATGAGCAGTTCTTC. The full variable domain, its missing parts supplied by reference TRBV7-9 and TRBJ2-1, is DTGVSQNPRHKITKRGQNVTFRCDPISEHNRLYWYRQTLGQGPEFLTYFQNEAQLEKSRLLSDRFSAERPKGSFSTLEIQRTEQGDSAMYLCASSSMYGTSGTHEQFFGPGTRLTVL.

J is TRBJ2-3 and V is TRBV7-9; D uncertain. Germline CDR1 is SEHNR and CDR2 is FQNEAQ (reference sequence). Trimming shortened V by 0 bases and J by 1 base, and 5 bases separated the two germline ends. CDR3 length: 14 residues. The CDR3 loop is CASSLADGTDTQYF. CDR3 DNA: TGTGCCAGCAGCTTAGCGGACGGCACAGATACGCAGTATTTT.

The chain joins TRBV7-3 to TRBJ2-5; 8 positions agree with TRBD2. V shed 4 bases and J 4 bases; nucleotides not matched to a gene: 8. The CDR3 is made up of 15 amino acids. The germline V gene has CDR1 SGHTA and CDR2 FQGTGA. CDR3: CASSSGRAIGETQYF. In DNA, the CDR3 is TGTGCCAGCAGCTCCGGGAGGGCCATTGGAGAGACCCAGTACTTC.

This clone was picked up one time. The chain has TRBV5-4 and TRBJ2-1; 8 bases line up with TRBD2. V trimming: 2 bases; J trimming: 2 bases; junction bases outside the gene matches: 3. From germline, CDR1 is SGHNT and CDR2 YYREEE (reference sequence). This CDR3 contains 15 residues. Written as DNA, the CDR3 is TGTGCCAGCAGCTTCACTAGCGGTCCCTACAATGAGCAGTTCTTC. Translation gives CASSFTSGPYNEQFF. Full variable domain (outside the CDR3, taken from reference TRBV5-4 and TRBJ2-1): ETGVTQSPTHLIKTRGQQVTLRCSSQSGHNTVSWYQQALGQGPQFIFQYYREEENGRGNFPPRFSGLQFPNYSSELNVNALELDDSALYLCASSFTSGPYNEQFFGPGTRLTVL.

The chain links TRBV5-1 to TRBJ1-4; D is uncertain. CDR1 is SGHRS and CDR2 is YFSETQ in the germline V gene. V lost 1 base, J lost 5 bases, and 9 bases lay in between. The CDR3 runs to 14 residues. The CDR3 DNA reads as TGCGCCAGCAGCTTGACCTCGCCGAATGAAAAACTGTTTTTT. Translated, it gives CASSLTSPNEKLFF.

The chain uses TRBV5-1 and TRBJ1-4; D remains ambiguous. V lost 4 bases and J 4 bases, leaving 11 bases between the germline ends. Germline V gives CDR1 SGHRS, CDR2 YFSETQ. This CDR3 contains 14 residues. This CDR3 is CASSRDGINEKLFF. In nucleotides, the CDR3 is TGCGCCAGCAGCCGGGATGGCATTAATGAAAAACTGTTTTTT.

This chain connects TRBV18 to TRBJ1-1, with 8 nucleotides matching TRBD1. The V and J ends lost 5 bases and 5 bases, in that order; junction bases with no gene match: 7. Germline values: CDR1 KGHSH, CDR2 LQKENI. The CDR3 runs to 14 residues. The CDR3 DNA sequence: TGTGCCAGCTCAGCTGGACAGGGCACGACTGAAGCTTTCTTT. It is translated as CASSAGQGTTEAFF.

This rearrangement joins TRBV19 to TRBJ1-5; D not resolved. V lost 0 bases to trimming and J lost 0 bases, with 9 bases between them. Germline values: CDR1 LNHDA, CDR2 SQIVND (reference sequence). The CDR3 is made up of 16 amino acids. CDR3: CASSIEWALSNQPQHF. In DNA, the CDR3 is TGTGCCAGTAGTATAGAGTGGGCCCTTAGCAATCAGCCCCAGCATTTT. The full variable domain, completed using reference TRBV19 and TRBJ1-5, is DGGITQSPKYLFRKEGQNVTLSCEQNLNHDAMYWYRQDPGQGLRLIYYSQIVNDFQKGDIAEGYSVSREKKESFPLTVTSAQKNPTAFYLCASSIEWALSNQPQHFGDGTRLSIL.

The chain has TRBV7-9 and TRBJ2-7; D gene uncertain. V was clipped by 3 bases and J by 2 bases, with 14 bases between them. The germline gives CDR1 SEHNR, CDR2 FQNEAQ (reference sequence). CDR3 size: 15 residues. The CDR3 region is CASSFWLRVPYEQYF. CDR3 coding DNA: TGTGCCAGCAGCTTTTGGCTAAGGGTCCCCTACGAGCAGTACTTC.

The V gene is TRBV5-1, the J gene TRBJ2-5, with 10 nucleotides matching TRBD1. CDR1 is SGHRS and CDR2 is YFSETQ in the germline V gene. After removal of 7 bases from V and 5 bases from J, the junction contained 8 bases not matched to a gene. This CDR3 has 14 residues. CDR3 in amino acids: CASARQGARETQYF. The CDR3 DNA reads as TGCGCCAGCGCTCGACAGGGGGCCAGGGAGACCCAGTACTTC.

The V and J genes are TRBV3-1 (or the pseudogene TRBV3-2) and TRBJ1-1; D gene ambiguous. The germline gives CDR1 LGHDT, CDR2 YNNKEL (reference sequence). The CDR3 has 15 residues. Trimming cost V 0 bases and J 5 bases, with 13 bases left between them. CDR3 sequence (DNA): TGTGCCAGCAGCCAAGATTCGGGGAGTCGGACTGAAGCTTTCTTT. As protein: CASSQDSGSRTEAFF.

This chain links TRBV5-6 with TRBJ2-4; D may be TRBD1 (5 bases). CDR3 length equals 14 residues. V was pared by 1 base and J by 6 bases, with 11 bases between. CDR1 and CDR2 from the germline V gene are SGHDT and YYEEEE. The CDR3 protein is CASSLRGYGNIQYF. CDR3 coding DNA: TGTGCCAGCAGCTTGAGGGGTTATGGAAACATTCAGTACTTC. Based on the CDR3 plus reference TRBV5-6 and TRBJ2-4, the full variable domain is DAGVTQSPTHLIKTRGQQVTLRCSPKSGHDTVSWYQQALGQGPQFIFQYYEEEERQRGNFPDRFSGHQFPNYSSELNVNALLLGDSALYLCASSLRGYGNIQYFGAGTRLSVL.

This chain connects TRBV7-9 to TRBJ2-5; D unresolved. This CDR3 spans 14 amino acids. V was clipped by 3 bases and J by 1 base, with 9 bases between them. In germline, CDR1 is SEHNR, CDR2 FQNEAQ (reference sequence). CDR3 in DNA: TGTGCCAGCAGCTTTATCGGAACCCAAGAGACCCAGTACTTC. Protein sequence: CASSFIGTQETQYF.

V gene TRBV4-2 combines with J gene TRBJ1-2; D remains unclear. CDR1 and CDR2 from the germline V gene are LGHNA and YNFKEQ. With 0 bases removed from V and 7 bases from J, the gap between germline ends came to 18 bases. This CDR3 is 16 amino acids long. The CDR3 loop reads CASSQDASGSRVGYTF. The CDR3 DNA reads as TGTGCCAGCAGCCAAGACGCCTCCGGGTCACGCGTTGGCTACACCTTC.

The CDR3 protein is CASSPSRSSATNEKLFF. The CDR3 region has the DNA TGTGCCAGCAGTCCATCAAGGTCCTCGGCAACTAATGAAAAACTGTTTTTT. V is TRBV5-4 and J is TRBJ1-4; D is ambiguous. CDR3 size: 17 residues. Germline CDR1 SGHNT, CDR2 YYREEE (reference sequence). Trimming removed 5 bases from V and 0 bases from J, with 17 bases in between.

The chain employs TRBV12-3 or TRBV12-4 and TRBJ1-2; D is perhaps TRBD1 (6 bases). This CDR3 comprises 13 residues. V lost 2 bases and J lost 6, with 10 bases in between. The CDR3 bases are TGTGCCAGCAGTTTATGGGGGGCCGATGGCTACACCTTC. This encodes CASSLWGADGYTF.

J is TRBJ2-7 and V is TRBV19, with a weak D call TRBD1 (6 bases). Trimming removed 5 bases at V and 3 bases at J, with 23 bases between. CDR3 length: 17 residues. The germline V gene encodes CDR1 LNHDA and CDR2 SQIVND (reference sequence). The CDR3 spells CASSGGRVTGSLYEQYF. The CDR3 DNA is TGTGCCAGTAGTGGGGGAAGGGTGACAGGTTCTCTCTACGAGCAGTACTTC.

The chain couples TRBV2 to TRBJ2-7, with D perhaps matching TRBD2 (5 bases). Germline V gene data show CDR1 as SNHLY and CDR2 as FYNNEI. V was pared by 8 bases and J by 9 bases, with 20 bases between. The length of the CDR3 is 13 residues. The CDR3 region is CASGRTGLSGQYF. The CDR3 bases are TGTGCCAGCGGTCGGACTGGCCTCTCGGGGCAGTACTTC.